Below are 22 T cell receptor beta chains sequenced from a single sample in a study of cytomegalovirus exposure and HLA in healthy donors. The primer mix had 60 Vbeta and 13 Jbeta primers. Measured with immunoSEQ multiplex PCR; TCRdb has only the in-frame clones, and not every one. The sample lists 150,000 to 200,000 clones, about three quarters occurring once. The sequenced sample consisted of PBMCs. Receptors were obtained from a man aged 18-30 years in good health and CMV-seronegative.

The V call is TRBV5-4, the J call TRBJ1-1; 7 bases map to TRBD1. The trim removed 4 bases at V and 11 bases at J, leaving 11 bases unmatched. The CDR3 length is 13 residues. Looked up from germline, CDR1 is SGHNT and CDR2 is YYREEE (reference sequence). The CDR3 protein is CASSLTGAGRAFF. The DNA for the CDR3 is TGTGCCAGCAGCCTCACAGGGGCCGGGCGCGCTTTCTTT.

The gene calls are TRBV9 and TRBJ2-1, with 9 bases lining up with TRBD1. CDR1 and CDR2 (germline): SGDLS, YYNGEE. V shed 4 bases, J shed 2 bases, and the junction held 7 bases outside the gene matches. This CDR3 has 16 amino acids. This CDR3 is CASSRHRDRAYNEQFF. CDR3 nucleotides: TGTGCCAGCAGCAGACACCGGGACAGGGCCTACAATGAGCAGTTCTTC.

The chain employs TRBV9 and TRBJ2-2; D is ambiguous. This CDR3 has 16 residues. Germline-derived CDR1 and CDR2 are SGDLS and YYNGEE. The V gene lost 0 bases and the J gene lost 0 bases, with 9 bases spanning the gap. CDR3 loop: CASSVGPGANTGELFF. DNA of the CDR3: TGTGCCAGCAGCGTAGGTCCGGGTGCGAACACCGGGGAGCTGTTTTTT.

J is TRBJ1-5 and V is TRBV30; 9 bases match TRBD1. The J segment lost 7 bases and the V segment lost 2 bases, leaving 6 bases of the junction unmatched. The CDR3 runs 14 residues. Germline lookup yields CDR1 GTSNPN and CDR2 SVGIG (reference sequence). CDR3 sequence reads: CAWSLDRGGQPQHF. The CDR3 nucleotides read TGTGCCTGGAGTCTGGACAGGGGAGGACAGCCCCAGCATTTT.

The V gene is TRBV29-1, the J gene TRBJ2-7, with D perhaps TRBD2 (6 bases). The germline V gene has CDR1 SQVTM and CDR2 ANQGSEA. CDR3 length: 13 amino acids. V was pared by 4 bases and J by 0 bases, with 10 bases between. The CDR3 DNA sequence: TGCAGCGTTGGGGTGGGGGGCTCCTACGAGCAGTACTTC. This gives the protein CSVGVGGSYEQYF.

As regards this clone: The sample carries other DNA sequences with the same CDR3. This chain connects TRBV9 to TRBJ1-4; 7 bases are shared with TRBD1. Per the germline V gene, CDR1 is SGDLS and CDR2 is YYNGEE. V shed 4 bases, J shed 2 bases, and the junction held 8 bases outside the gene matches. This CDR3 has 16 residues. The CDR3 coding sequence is TGTGCCAGCAGCCTACAGGGACAGTCGACTAATGAAAAACTGTTTTTT. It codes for CASSLQGQSTNEKLFF.

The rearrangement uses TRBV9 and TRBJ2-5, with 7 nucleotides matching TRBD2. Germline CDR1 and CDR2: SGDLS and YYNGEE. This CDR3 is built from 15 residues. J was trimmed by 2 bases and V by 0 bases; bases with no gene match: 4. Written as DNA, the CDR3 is TGTGCCAGCAGCGTAGTAGGGGAGGGGCAAGAGACCCAGTACTTC. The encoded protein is CASSVVGEGQETQYF.

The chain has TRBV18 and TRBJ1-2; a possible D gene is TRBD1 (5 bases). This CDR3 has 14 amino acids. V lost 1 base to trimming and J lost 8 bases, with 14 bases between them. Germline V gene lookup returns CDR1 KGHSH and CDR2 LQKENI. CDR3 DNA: TGTGCCAGCTCACCACAACAGGCCGCTGAGGGCTACACCTTC. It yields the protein CASSPQQAAEGYTF. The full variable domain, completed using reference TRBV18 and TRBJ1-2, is NAGVMQNPRHLVRRRGQEARLRCSPMKGHSHVYWYRQLPEEGLKFMVYLQKENIIDESGMPKERFSAEFPKEGPSILRIQQVVRGDSAAYFCASSPQQAAEGYTFGSGTRLTVV.

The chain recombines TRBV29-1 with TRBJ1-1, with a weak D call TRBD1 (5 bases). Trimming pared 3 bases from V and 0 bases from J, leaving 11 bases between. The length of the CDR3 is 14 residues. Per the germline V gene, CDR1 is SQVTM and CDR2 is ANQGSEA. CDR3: CSVEGRAMNTEAFF. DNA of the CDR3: TGCAGCGTTGAGGGCAGGGCGATGAACACTGAAGCTTTCTTT.

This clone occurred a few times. The CDR3: CASSEDPGGAYEQYF. The CDR3 DNA follows: TGTGCCAGCAGTGAAGATCCTGGGGGGGCCTACGAGCAGTACTTC. The J gene is TRBJ2-7, the V gene TRBV6-1; 7 bases are a match to TRBD2. Germline V gene sequence: CDR1 MNHNS, CDR2 SASEGT. The length of the CDR3 is 15 residues. The junction had 5 bases not matched to a gene; V was cut back by 1 base and J by 2 bases.

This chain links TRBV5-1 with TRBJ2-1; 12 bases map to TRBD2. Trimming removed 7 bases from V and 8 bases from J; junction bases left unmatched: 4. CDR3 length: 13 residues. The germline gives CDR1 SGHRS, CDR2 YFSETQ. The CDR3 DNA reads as TGCGCCAGCGCACTAGCGGGGGGCTATGAGCAGTTCTTC. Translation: CASALAGGYEQFF.

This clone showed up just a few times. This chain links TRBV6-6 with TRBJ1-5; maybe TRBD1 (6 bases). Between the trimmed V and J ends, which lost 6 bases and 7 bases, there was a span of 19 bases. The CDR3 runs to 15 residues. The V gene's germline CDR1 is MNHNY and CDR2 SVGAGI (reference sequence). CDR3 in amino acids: CASSLGGRGRQPQHF. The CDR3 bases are TGTGCCAGCAGCCTCGGGGGGAGGGGGAGGCAGCCCCAGCATTTT.

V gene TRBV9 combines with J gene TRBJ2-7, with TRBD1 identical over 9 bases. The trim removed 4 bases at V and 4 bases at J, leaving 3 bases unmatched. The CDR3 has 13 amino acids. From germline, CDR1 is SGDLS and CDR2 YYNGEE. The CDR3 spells CASSRTGEYEQYF. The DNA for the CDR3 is TGTGCCAGCAGCCGGACAGGGGAATACGAGCAGTACTTC. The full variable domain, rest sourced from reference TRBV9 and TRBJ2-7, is DSGVTQTPKHLITATGQRVTLRCSPRSGDLSVYWYQQSLDQGLQFLIQYYNGEERAKGNILERFSAQQFPDLHSELNLSSLELGDSALYFCASSRTGEYEQYFGPGTRLTVT.

The CDR3 DNA reads as TGTGCCAGCAGTCGGACTAGCGGGGGGCCCAAGCAGTATTTT. Translating it yields CASSRTSGGPKQYF. V is TRBV6-1 and J is TRBJ2-3; 14 bases align to TRBD2. V dropped 5 bases and J dropped 11; count of bases not matched to a gene: 6. Germline lookup yields CDR1 MNHNS and CDR2 SASEGT. The CDR3 spans 14 residues.

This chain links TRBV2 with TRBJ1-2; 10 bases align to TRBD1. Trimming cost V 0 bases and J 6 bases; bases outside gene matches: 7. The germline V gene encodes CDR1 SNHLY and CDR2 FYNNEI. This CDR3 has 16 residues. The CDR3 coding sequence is TGTGCCAGCAGTGAAGCGCTTCGGGACAGGGGCCATGGCTACACCTTC. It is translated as CASSEALRDRGHGYTF.

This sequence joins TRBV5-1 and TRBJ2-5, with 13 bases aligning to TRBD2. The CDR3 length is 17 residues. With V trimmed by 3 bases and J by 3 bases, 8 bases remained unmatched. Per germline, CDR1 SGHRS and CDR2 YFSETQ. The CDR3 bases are TGCGCCAGCAGCTCGAAGACTAGCGGGGGGCCAGAAGAGACCCAGTACTTC. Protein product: CASSSKTSGGPEETQYF.

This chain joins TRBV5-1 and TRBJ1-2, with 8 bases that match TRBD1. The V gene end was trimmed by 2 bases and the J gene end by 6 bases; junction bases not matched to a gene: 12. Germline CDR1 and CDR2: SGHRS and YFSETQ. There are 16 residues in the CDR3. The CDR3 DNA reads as TGCGCCAGCAGCTTAACCCCGGGACAGGCGGTCAATGGCTACACCTTC. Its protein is CASSLTPGQAVNGYTF.

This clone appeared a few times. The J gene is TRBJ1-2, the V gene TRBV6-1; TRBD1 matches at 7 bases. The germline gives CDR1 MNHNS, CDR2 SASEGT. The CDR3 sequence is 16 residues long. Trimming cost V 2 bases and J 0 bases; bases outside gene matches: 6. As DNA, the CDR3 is TGTGCCAGCAGTGAATCCACCGGGACAGCTAACTATGGCTACACCTTC. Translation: CASSESTGTANYGYTF.

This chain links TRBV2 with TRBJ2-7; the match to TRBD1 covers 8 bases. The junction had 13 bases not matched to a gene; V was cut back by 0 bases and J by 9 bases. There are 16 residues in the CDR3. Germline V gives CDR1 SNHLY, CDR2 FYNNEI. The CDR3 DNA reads TGTGCCAGCAGTGAAGCTCGGACAGGGATTAGGGACGGGCAGTACTTC. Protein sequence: CASSEARTGIRDGQYF.

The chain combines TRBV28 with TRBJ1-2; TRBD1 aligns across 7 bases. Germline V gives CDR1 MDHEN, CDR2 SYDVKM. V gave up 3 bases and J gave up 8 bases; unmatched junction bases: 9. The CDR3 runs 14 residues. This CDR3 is CASSFLRQGGGYTF. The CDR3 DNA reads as TGTGCCAGCAGTTTCCTGAGACAGGGAGGCGGCTACACCTTC.

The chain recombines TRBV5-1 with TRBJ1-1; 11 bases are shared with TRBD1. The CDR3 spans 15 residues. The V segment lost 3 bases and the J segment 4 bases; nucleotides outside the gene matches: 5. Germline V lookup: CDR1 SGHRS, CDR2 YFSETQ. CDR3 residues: CASSYLGTGGTEAFF. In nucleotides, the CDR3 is TGCGCCAGCAGCTACCTCGGGACAGGGGGCACTGAAGCTTTCTTT.

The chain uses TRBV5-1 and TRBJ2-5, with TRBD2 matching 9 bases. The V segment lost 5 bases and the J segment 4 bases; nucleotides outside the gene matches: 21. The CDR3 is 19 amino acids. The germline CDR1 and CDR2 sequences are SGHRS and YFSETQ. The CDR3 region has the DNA TGCGCCAGCAGTCCCGGGAGGGTCGCGGGGGGGCGATTTCCAGAGACCCAGTACTTC. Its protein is CASSPGRVAGGRFPETQYF.